This T cell receptor beta chain was sequenced for a study of T-cell memory formation after mild COVID-19. TCRdb processed the 5' RACE reads anew with MiXCR; each CDR3 protein has one entry. The data hold around 300,000 distinct CDR3 sequences, with 12% to 15% observed a single time. Germline lookup yields CDR1 MNHEY and CDR2 SMNVEV (reference sequence). Trimming left V 1 base short and J 14 bases short, with 12 bases between. The CDR3 sequence is 12 residues long. This clonotype was found many times. This TCR was recovered from a man aged 18 to 35 who had mild COVID-19 (a few samples of this study predate the infection). Cell type and time point are not known. The sequenced sample consisted of PBMCs or a T cell subset sorted from them (not recorded which). This chain joins TRBV27 and TRBJ2-1, with D possibly matching TRBD1 (5 bases). The CDR3, as DNA: TGTGCCAGCAGTTTATTGGGGCAGGGTGAGTTCTTC. Translated: CASSLLGQGEFF.